This T cell receptor beta chain is drawn from a study of CD8+ T cells in alopecia areata. On the study more broadly: Treatment of the treated patients consisted of oral tofacitinib, 5 to 10 mg twice daily. Overall study results and limits: An increase in clonality over normal scalp was evident in lesional scalp, especially alopecia totalis/universalis. Many expanded lesional clones persisted in scalp and blood during tofacitinib treatment.

Isolated RNA was reverse transcribed into cDNA used as the sequencing template. Repertoires were generated with immunoSEQ multiplex PCR, while TCRdb's copy carries only in-frame clones and drops some. The sample has around 190,000 clones, about three fifths seen once. The trim removed 4 bases at V and 3 bases at J, leaving 3 bases unmatched. From germline, CDR1 is PRHDT and CDR2 FYEKMQ (reference sequence). This CDR3 comprises 14 residues. A note on this clone: As yet, its antigen is unknown.

As for treatment: oral pan-JAK inhibitor, 5-10 mg twice daily. In alopecia areata patients, both lesional scalp punch biopsies and peripheral blood were collected. The source material was CD4+ T cells sorted from blood, sampled at week 4, from a patient treated with tofacitinib. The sequence was obtained from a human donor with alopecia areata. The chain has TRBV13 and TRBJ2-7; TRBD2 matches at 10 bases. The CDR3 nucleotides are TGTGCCAGCAGCTCCGGGACTAGCGACTACGAGCAGTACTTC. It translates to CASSSGTSDYEQYF.